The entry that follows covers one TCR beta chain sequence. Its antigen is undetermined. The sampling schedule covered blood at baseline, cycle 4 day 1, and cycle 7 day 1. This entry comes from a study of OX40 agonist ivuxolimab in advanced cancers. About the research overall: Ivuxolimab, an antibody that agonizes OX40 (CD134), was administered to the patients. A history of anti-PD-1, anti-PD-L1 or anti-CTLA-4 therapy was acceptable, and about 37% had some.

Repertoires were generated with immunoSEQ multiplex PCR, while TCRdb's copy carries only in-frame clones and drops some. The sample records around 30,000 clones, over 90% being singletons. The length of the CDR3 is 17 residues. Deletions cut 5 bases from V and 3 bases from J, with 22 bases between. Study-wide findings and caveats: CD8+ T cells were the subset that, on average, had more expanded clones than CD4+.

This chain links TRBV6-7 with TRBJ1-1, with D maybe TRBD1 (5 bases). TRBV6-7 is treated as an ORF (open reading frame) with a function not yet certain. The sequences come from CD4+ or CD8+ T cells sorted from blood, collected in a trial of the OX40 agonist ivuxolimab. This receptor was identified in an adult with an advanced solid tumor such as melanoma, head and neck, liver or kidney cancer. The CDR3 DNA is TGTGCCAGCAGTGATGCGTACGGACACTCTGTCGACACTGAAGCTTTCTTT. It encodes CASSDAYGHSVDTEAFF.